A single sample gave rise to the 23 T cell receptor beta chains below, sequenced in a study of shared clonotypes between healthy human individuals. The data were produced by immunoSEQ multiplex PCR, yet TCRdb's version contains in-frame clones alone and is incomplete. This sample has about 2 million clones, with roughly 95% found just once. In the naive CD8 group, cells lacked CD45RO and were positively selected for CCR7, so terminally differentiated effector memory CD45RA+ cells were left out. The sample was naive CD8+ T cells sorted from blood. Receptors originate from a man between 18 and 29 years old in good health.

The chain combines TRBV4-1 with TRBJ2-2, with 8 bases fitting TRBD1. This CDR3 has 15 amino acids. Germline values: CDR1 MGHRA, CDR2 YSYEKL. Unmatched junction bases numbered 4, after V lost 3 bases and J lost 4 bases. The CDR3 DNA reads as TGCGCCAGCAGCCAGGACAGGGCTTTCACCGGGGAGCTGTTTTTT. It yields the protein CASSQDRAFTGELFF.

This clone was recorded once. CDR3 DNA: TGTGCCAGCAGCCTCTCCCATAGCACAGATACGCAGTATTTT. Translation gives CASSLSHSTDTQYF. The V and J genes are TRBV7-9 and TRBJ2-3; D remains unclear. V shed 5 bases and J shed 0 bases, with 9 bases lying between them. The CDR3 runs 14 residues. Germline CDR1 reads SEHNR; CDR2 reads FQNEAQ (reference sequence).

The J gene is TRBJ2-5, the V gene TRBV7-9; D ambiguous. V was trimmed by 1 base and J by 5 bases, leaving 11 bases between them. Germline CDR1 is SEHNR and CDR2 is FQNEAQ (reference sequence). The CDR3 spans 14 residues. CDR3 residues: CASSLGSVFETQYF. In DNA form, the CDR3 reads TGTGCCAGCAGCTTAGGTTCAGTATTCGAGACCCAGTACTTC.

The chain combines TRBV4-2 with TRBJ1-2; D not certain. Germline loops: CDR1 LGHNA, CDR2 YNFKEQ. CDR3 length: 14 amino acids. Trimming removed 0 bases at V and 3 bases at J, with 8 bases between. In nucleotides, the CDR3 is TGTGCCAGCAGCCAAGAAAGAAGTGACTATGGCTACACCTTC. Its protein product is CASSQERSDYGYTF.

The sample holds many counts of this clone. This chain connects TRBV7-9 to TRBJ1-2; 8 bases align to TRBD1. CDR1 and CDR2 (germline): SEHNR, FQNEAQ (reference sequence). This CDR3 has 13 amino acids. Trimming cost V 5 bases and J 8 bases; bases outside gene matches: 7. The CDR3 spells CASSGTTGDGYTF. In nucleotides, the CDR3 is TGTGCCAGCAGCGGGACGACAGGGGACGGCTACACCTTC.

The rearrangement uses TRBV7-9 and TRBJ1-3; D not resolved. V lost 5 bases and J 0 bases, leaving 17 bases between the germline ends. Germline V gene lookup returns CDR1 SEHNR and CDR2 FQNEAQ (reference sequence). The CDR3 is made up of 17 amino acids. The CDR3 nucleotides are TGTGCCAGCAGCCCACCCCCGGGCGGAAGCTCTGGAAACACCATATATTTT. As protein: CASSPPPGGSSGNTIYF.

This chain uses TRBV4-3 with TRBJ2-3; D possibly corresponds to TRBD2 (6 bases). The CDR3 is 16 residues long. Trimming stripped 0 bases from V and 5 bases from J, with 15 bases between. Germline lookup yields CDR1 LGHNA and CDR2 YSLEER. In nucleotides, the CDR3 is TGCGCCAGCAGCCAAGACGGGACGGGAGCGGTAGATACGCAGTATTTT. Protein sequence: CASSQDGTGAVDTQYF.

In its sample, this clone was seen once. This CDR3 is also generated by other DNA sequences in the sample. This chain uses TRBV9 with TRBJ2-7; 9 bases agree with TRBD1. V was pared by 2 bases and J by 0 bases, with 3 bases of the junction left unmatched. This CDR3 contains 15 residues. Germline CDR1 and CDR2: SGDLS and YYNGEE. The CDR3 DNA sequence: TGTGCCAGCAGCGTTGGGACAGGGAGCTCCTACGAGCAGTACTTC. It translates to CASSVGTGSSYEQYF.

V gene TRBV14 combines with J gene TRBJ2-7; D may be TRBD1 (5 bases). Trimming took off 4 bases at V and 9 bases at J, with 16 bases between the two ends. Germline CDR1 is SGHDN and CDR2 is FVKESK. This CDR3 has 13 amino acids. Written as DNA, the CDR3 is TGTGCCAGCAGCCCCCTCTCGGCCCAGGGGCAGTACTTC. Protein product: CASSPLSAQGQYF.

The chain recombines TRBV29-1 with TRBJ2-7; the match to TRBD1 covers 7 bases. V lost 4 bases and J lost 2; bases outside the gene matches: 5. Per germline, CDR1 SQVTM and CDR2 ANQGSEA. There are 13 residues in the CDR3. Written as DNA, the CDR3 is TGCAGCGTTGGTGGGACAGCCCCCTACGAGCAGTACTTC. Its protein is CSVGGTAPYEQYF.

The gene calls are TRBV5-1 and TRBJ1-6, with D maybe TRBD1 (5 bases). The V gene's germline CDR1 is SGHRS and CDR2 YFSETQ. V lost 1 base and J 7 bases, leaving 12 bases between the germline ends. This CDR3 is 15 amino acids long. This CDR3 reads CASSLRGEDNSPLHF. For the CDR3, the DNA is TGCGCCAGCAGCTTGAGAGGGGAGGACAATTCACCCCTCCACTTT. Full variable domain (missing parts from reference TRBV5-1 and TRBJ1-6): KAGVTQTPRYLIKTRGQQVTLSCSPISGHRSVSWYQQTPGQGLQFLFEYFSETQRNKGNFPGRFSGRQFSNSRSEMNVSTLELGDSALYLCASSLRGEDNSPLHFGNGTRLTVT.

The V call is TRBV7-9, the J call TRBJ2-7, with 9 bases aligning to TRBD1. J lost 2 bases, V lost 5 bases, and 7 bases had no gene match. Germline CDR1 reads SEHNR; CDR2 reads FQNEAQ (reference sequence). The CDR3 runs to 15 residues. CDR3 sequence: CASSADRGKTYEQYF. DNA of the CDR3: TGTGCCAGCAGCGCCGACAGGGGGAAGACCTACGAGCAGTACTTC. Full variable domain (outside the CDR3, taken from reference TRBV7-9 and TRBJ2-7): DTGVSQNPRHKITKRGQNVTFRCDPISEHNRLYWYRQTLGQGPEFLTYFQNEAQLEKSRLLSDRFSAERPKGSFSTLEIQRTEQGDSAMYLCASSADRGKTYEQYFGPGTRLTVT.

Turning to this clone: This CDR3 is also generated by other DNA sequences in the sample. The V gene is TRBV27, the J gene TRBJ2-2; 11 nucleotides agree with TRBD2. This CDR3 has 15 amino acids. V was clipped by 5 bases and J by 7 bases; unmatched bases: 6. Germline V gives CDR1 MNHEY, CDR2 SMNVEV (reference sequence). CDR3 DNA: TGTGCCAGCAGTCTTAGCGGGGGGGCCGGCGGGGAGCTGTTTTTT. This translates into CASSLSGGAGGELFF.

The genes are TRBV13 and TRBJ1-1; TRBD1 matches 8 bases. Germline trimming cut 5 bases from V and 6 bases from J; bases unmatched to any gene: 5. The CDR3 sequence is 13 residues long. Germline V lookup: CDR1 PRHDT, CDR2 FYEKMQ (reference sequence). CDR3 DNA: TGTGCCAGCAGCCCGCGGGACAGGCCTGAAGCTTTCTTT. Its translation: CASSPRDRPEAFF.

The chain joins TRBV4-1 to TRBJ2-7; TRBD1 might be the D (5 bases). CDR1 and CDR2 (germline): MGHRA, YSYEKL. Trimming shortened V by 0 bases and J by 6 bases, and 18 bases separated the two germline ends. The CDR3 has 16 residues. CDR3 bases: TGCGCCAGCAGCCAAGAATTGGCGACAGTTCGAAGCGAGCAGTACTTC. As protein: CASSQELATVRSEQYF.

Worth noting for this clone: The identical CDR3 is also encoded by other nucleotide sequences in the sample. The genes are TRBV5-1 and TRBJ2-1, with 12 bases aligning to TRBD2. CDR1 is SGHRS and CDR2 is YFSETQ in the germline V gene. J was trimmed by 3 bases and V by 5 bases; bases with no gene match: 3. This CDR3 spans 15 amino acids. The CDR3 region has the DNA TGCGCCAGCAGACTAGCGGGGGGCGACTACAATGAGCAGTTCTTC. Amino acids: CASRLAGGDYNEQFF.

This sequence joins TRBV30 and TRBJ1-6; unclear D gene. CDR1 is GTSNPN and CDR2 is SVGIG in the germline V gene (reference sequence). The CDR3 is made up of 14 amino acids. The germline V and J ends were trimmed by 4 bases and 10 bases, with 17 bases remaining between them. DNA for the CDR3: TGTGCCTGGAATCTTGGGCCCTCGGGCTCACCCCTCCACTTT. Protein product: CAWNLGPSGSPLHF.

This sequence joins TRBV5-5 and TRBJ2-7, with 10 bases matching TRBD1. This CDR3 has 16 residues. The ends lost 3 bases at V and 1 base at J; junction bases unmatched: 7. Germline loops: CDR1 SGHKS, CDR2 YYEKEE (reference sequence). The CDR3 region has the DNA TGTGCCAGCAGCTGGGGGGACAGGGGTGGTTCCTACGAGCAGTACTTC. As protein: CASSWGDRGGSYEQYF.

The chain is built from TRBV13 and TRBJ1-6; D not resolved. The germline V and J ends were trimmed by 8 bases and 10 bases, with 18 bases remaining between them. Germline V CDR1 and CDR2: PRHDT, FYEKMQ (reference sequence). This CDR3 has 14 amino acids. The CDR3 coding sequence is TGTGCCAGCTCTAATAACGGGTATGGATCACCCCTCCACTTT. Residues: CASSNNGYGSPLHF.

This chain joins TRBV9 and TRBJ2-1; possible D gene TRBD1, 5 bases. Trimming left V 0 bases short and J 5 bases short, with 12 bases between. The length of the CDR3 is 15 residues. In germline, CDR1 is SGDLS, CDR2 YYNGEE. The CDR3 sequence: CASSVEEQADNEQFF. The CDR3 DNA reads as TGTGCCAGCAGCGTAGAAGAACAGGCTGACAATGAGCAGTTCTTC. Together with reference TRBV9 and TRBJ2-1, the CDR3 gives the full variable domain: DSGVTQTPKHLITATGQRVTLRCSPRSGDLSVYWYQQSLDQGLQFLIQYYNGEERAKGNILERFSAQQFPDLHSELNLSSLELGDSALYFCASSVEEQADNEQFFGPGTRLTVL.

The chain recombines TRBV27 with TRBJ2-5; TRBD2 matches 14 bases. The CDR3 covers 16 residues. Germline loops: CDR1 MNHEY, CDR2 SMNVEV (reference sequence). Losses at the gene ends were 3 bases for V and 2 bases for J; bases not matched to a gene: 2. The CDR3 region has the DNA TGTGCCAGCAGTTTCGGACTAGCGGGGGGTCAAGAGACCCAGTACTTC. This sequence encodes CASSFGLAGGQETQYF.

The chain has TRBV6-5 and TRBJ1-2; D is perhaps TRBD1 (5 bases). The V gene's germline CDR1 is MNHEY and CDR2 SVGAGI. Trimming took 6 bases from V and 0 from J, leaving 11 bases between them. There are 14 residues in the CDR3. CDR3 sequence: CASRRAGSNYGYTF. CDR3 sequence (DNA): TGTGCCAGCAGAAGGGCAGGGTCTAACTATGGCTACACCTTC.

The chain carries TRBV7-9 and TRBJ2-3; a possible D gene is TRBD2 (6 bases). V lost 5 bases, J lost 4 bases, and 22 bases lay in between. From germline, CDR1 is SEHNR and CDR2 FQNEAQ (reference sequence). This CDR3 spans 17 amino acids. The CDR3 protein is CASSLPLGWEAADTQYF. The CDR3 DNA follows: TGTGCCAGCAGCCTACCATTGGGGTGGGAGGCCGCAGATACGCAGTATTTT.